The sequence of this T cell receptor (beta chain) was determined in a study of T cells after yellow fever vaccination. The study's findings and limits: Once the booster was given, most primary-vaccination clones reappeared, at around 96% for CD4 and approximately 88% for CD8. The CD4 compartment and the CD8 compartment contained a small share of clonotypes in common. A weaker secondary response peaked on day 5, the primary on day 15.

Trimming shortened V by 7 bases and J by 4 bases, and 12 bases separated the two germline ends. The CDR3 has 14 residues. The germline V gene encodes CDR1 KGHDR and CDR2 SFDVKD. TCRdb re-derived calls from the 5' RACE reads in MiXCR, one entry per CDR3 protein. In the table there are roughly 310,000 distinct CDR3 sequences, 3% to 4.5% of which are singletons. This clonotype was observed a few times. What it binds is unknown. The input for sequencing was PBMCs, taken on the day of the yellow fever booster vaccination. The chain carries TRBV24-1 and TRBJ2-2; D may match TRBD1 or TRBD2 (6 bases each). This clonotype was sampled from a man aged 18-30 years who received the YFV17D yellow fever vaccine. The chain's CDR3 is CATSGGGGTGELFF. As DNA, the CDR3 is TGTGCCACCAGCGGGGGCGGCGGCACCGGGGAGCTGTTTTTT.